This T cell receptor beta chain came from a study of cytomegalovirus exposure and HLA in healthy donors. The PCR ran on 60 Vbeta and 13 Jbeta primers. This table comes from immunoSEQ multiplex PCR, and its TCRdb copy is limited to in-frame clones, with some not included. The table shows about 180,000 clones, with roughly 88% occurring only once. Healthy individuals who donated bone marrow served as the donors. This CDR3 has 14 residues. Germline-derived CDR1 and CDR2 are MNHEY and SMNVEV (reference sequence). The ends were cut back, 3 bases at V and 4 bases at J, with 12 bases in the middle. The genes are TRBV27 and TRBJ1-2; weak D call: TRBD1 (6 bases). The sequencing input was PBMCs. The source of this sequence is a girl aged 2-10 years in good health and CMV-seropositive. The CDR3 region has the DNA TGTGCCAGCAGTTTTTTACAGGGCGGCTATGGCTACACCTTC. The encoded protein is CASSFLQGGYGYTF.